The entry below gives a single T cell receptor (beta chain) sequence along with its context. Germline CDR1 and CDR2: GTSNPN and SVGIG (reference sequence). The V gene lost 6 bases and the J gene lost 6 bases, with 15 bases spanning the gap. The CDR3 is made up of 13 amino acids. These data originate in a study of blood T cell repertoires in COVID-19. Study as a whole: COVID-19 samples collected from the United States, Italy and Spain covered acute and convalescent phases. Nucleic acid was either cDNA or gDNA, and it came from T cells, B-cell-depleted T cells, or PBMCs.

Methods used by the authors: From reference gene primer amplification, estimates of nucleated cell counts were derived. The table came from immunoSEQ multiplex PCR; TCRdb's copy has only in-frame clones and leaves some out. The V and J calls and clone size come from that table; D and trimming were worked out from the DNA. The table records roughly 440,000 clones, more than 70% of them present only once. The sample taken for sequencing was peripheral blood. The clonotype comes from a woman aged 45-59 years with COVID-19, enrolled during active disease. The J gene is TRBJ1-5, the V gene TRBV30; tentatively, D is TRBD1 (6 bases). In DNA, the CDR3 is TGTGCCTGTGACACAGGGTTCAGTCAGCCCCAGCATTTT. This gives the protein CACDTGFSQPQHF.